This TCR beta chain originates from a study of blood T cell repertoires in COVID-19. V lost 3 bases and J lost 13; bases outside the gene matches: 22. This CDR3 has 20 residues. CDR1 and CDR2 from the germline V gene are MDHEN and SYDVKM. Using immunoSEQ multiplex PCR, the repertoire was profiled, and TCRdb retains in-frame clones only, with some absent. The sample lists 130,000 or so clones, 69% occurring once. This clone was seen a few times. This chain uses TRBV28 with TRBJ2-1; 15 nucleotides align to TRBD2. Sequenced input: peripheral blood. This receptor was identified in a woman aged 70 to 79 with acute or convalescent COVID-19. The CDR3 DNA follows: TGTGCCAGCAGTTTGCTTGGTTACCGAGCCGGGACTAGCGGGGGGATGGGTCAGTTCTTC. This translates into CASSLLGYRAGTSGGMGQFF.